This record concerns one TCR beta chain sequence. Its antigen is not identified. Amplification used 60 Vbeta primers and 13 Jbeta primers. In the original workflow: In a later analysis, tens of millions of unique TCR beta chains included roughly 11 million shared by two or more donors. TCRdb's copy holds only in-frame clones and misses some; the assay was immunoSEQ multiplex PCR. V, J and clone size reflect that table, while D and trimming were determined from the DNA. This table holds over 65,000 clones. The data were obtained in a study of cytomegalovirus exposure and HLA in healthy donors. Findings and caveats of the study: Presence/absence analyses assumed roughly uniform sequencing depth across donors, which may not hold. Another analysis was done later, and it associated around 15,000 TCR beta sequences with HLA alleles at 0.05 false discovery rate.

Trimming took 4 bases from V and 7 from J; bases not matched to a gene: 16. The germline gives CDR1 SGHVS, CDR2 FQNEAQ. This CDR3 comprises 17 residues. This clonotype was obtained from a young man in good health and CMV-seronegative. Sequenced material: PBMCs. This sequence joins TRBV7-8 and TRBJ1-1; 9 bases align to TRBD1. CDR3 loop: CASSSLSLRTGVDEAFF. The CDR3 DNA reads as TGTGCCAGCAGCTCCCTAAGTCTCCGGACAGGGGTGGATGAAGCTTTCTTT. Together with reference TRBV7-8 and TRBJ1-1, the CDR3 gives the full variable domain: GAGVSQSPRYKVAKRGQDVALRCDPISGHVSLFWYQQALGQGPEFLTYFQNEAQLDKSGLPSDRFFAERPEGSVSTLKIQRTQQEDSAVYLCASSSLSLRTGVDEAFFGQGTRLTVV.